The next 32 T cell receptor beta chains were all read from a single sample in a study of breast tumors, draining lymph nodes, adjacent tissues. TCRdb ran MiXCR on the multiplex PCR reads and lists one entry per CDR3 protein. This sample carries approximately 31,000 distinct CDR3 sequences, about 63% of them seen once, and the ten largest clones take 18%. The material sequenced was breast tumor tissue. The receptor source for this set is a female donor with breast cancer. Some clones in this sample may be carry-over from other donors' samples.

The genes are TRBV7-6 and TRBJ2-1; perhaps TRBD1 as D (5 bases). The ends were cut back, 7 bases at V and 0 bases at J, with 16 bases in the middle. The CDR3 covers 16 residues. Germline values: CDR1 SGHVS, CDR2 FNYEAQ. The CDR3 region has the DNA TGTGCCAGCACCCAGGGTGGGAAAAGCTCCTACAATGAGCAGTTCTTC. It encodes CASTQGGKSSYNEQFF. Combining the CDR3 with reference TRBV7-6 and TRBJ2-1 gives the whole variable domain GAGVSQSPRYKVTKRGQDVALRCDPISGHVSLYWYRQALGQGPEFLTYFNYEAQQDKSGLPNDRFSAERPEGSISTLTIQRTEQRDSAMYRCASTQGGKSSYNEQFFGPGTRLTVL.

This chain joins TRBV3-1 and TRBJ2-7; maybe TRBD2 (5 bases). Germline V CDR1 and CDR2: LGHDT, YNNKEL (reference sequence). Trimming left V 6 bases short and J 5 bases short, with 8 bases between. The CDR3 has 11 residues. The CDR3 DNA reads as TGTGCCAGCAGGAGGGCCGACGAGCAGTACTTC. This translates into CASRRADEQYF.

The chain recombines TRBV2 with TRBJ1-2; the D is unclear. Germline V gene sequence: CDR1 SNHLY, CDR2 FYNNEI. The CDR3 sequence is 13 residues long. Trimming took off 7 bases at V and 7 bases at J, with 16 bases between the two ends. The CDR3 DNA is TGTGCCAGCAAGACGGCCGAGTCCTTTGGCTACACCTTC. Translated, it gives CASKTAESFGYTF. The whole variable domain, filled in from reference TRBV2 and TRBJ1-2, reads EPEVTQTPSHQVTQMGQEVILRCVPISNHLYFYWYRQILGQKVEFLVSFYNNEISEKSEIFDDQFSVERPDGSNFTLKIRSTKLEDSAMYFCASKTAESFGYTFGSGTRLTVV.

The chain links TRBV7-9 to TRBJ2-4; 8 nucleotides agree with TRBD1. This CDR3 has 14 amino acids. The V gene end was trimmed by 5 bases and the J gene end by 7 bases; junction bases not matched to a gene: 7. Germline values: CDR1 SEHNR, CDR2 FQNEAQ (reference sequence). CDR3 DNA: TGTGCCAGCAGCCAGGACAGGGTTGGGAACATTCAGTACTTC. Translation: CASSQDRVGNIQYF.

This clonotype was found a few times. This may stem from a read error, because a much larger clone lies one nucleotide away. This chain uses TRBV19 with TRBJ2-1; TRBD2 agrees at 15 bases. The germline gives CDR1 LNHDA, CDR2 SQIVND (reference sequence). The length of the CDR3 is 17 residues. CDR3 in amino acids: CASSRTSGGASYNEQSF. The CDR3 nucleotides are TGTGCCAGTAGTAGGACTAGCGGGGGGGCCTCCTACAATGAGCAGTCCTTC.

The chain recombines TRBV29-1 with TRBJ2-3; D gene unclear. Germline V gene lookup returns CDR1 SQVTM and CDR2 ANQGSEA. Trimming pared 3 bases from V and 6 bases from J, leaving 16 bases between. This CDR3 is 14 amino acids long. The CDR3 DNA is TGCAGCGTTGAGGGCGTAATACCTCATGATACGCAGTATTTT. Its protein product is CSVEGVIPHDTQYF.

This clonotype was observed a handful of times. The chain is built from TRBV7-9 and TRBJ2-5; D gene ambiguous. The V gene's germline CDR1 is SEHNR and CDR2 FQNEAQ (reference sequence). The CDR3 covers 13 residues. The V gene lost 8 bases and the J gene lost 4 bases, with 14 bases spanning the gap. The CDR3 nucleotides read TGTGCCAGCTTACAAGGGTCGGGAGAGACCCAGTACTTC. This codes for CASLQGSGETQYF. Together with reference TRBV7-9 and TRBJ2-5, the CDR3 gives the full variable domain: DTGVSQNPRHKITKRGQNVTFRCDPISEHNRLYWYRQTLGQGPEFLTYFQNEAQLEKSRLLSDRFSAERPKGSFSTLEIQRTEQGDSAMYLCASLQGSGETQYFGPGTRLLVL.

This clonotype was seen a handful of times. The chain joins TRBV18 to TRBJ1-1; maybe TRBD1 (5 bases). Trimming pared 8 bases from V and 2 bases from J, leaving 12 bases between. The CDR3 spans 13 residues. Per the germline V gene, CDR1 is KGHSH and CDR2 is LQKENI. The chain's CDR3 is CASATQGNTEAFF. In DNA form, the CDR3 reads TGTGCCAGCGCTACTCAGGGAAACACTGAAGCTTTCTTT.

CDR3 protein: CASSYQGHSSYEQYF. The CDR3 DNA is TGTGCCAGCAGTTACCAGGGACACAGCTCCTACGAGCAGTACTTC. The chain is built from TRBV6-6 and TRBJ2-7; D is possibly TRBD1 (6 bases). Germline V gives CDR1 MNHNY, CDR2 SVGAGI (reference sequence). V lost 2 bases, J lost 0 bases, and 11 bases lay in between. This CDR3 is 15 amino acids long.

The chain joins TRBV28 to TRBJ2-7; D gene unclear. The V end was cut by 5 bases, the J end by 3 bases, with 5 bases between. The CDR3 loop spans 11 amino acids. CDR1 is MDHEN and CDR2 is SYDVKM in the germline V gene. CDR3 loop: CASSRNYEQYF. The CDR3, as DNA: TGTGCCAGCAGTCGAAACTACGAGCAGTACTTC.

In nucleotides, the CDR3 is TGTGCCAGCAGCCAAGATTGGCAGGTAGGGAACGAGCAGTACTTC. Its translation is CASSQDWQVGNEQYF. The chain has TRBV7-9 and TRBJ2-7; the D is unclear. With 5 bases removed from V and 5 bases from J, the gap between germline ends came to 19 bases. Germline values: CDR1 SEHNR, CDR2 FQNEAQ (reference sequence). CDR3 size: 15 residues.

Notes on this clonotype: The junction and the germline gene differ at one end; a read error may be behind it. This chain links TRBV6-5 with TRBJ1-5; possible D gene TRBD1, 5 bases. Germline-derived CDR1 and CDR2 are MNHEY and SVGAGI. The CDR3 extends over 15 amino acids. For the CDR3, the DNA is TGTGCCAGCAGTCACGACGGGGGGAGCAGTCAGCCCCAGCATTTT. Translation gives CASSHDGGSSQPQHF.

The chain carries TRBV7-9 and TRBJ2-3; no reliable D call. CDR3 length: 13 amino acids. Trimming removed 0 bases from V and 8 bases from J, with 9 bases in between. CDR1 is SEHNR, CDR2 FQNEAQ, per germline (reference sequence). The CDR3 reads CASSLAQRATQYF. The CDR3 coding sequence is TGTGCCAGCAGCTTAGCCCAAAGGGCTACGCAGTATTTT.

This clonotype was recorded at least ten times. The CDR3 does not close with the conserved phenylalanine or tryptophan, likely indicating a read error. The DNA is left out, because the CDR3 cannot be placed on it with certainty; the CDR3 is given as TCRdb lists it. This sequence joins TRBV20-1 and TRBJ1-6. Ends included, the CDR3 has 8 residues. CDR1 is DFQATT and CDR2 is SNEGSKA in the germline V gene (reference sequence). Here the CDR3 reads CSARPLAL.

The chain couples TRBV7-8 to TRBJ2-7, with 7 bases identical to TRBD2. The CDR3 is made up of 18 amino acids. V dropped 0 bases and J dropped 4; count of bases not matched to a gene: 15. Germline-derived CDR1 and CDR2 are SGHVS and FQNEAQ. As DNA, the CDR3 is TGTGCCAGCAGCTTAGCGGGAGGGTGGGGGACGCGAGTTTACGAGCAGTACGTC. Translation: CASSLAGGWGTRVYEQYV.

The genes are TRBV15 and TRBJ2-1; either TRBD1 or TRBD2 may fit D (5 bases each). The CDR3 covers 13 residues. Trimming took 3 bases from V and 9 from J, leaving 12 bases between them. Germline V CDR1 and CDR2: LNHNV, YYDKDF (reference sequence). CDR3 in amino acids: CATSRPDSGEQFF. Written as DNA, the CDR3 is TGTGCCACCAGCAGGCCCGACAGCGGTGAGCAGTTCTTC. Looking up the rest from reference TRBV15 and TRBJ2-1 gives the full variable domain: DAMVIQNPRYQVTQFGKPVTLSCSQTLNHNVMYWYQQKSSQAPKLLFHYYDKDFNNEADTPDNFQSRRPNTSFCFLDIRSPGLGDTAMYLCATSRPDSGEQFFGPGTRLTVL.

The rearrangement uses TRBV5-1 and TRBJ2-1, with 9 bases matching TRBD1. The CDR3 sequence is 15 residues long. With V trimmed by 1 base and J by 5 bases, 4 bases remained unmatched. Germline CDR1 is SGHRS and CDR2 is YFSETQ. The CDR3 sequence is CASSLTGGPHNEQFF. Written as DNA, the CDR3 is TGCGCCAGCAGCTTGACAGGGGGCCCCCACAATGAGCAGTTCTTC.

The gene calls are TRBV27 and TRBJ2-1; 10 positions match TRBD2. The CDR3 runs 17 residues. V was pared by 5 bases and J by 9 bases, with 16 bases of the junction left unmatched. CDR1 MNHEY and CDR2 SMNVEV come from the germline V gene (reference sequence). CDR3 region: CASSDSSGSGTSREQFF. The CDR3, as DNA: TGTGCCAGCAGTGACTCTAGCGGGAGTGGAACGTCACGTGAGCAGTTCTTC.

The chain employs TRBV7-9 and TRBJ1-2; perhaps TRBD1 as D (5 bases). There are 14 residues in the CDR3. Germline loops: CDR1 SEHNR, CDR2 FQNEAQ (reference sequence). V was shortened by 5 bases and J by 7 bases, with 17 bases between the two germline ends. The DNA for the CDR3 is TGTGCCAGCAGCCTTGGGGGGTCTAACCCTGGCTACACCTTC. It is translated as CASSLGGSNPGYTF.

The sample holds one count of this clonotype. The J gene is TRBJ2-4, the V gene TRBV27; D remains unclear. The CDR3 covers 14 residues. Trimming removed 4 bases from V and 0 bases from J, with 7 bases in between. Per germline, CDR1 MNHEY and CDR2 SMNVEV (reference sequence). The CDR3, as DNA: TGTGCCAGCAGTTCCCTTCTAGCCAAAAACATTCAGTACTTC. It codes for CASSSLLAKNIQYF.

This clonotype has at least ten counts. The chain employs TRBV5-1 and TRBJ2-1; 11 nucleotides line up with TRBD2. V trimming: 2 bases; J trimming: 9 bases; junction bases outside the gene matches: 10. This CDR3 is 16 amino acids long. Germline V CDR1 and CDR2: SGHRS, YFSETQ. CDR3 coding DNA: TGCGCCAGCAGCTTTGTTAGGCTAGCGGGAGGTCTTGAGCAGTTCTTC. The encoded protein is CASSFVRLAGGLEQFF.

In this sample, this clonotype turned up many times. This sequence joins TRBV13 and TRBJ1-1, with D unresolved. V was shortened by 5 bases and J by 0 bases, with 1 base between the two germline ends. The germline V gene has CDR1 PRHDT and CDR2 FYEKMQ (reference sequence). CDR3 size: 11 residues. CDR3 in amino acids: CASSMNTEAFF. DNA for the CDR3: TGTGCCAGCAGCATGAACACTGAAGCTTTCTTT.

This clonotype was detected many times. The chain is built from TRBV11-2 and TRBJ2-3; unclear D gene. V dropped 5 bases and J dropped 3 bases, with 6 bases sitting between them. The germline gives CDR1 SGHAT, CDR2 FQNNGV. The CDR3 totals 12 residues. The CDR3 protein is CASSPPTDTQYF. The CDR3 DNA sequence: TGTGCCAGCAGCCCCCCAACAGATACGCAGTATTTT.

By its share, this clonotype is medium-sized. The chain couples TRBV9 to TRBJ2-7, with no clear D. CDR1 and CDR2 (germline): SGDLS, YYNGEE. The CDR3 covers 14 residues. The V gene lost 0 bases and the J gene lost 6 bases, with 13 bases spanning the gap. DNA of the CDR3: TGTGCCAGCAGCGTAGAGGGCCTGTGGGGCGAGCAGTACTTC. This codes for CASSVEGLWGEQYF.

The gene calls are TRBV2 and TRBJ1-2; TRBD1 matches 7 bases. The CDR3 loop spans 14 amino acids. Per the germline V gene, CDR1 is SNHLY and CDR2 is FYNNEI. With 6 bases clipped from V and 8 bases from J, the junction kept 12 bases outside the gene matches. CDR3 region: CASRADRTNEGYTF. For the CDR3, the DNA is TGTGCCAGCAGGGCGGACAGGACTAACGAGGGCTACACCTTC.

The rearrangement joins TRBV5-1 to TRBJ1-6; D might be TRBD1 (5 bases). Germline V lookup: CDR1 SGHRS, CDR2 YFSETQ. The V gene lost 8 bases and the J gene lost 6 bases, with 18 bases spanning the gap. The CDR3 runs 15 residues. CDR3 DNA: TGCGCCAGGGGACGGCCACTCGATCTTAATTCACCCCTCCACTTT. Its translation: CARGRPLDLNSPLHF.

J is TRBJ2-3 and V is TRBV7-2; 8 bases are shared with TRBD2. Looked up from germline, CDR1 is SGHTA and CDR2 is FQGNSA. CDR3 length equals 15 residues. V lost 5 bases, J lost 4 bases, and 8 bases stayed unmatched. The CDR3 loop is CASSLSAAGADTQYF. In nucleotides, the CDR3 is TGTGCCAGCAGCCTCTCAGCAGCGGGGGCAGATACGCAGTATTTT.

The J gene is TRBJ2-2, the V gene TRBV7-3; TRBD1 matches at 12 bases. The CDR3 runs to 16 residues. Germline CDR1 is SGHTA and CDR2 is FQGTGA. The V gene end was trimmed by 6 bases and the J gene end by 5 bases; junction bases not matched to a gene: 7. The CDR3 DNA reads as TGTGCCAGCAGTTCCCGGGACAGGGGGCGAACCGGGGAGCTGTTTTTT. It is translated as CASSSRDRGRTGELFF.

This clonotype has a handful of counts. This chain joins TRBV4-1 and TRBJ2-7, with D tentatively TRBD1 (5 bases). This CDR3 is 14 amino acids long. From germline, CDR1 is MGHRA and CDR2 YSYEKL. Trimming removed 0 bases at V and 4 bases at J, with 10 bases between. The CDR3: CASSQDQGGYEQYF. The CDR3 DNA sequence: TGCGCCAGCAGCCAAGATCAGGGTGGTTACGAGCAGTACTTC.

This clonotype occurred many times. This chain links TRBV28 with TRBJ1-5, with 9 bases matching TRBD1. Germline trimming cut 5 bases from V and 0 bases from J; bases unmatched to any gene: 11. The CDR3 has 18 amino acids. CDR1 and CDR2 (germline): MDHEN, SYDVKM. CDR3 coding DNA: TGTGCCAGCAGTCGGACAGGGGTCATGGGCTATAGCAATCAGCCCCAGCATTTT. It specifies CASSRTGVMGYSNQPQHF.

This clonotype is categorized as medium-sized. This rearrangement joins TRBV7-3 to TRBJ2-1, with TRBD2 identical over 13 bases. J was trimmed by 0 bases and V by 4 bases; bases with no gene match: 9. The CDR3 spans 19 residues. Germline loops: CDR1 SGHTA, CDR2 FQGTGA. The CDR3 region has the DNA TGTGCCAGCAGCTCGACTAGCGGGGGGTATCCTAGCTCCTACAATGAGCAGTTCTTC. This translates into CASSSTSGGYPSSYNEQFF.

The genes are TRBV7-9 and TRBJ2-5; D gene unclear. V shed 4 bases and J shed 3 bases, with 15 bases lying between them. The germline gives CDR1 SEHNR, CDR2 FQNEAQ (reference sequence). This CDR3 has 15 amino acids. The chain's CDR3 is CASSSPLDLKETQYF. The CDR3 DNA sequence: TGTGCCAGCAGCTCCCCTCTCGACCTGAAAGAGACCCAGTACTTC.